The clone carrying this TCR beta chain was found a few times. Its antigen remains unknown. Libraries of naive CD8 cells were prepared from about 19,000 to 1,100,000 sorted cells using 10%, 30% or 50% RNA. TCRdb fed the PCR reads into MiXCR, producing one record per CDR3 protein. The sample shows under 600,000 distinct CDR3 sequences, 25% of them seen only once. The data were obtained in a study of molecular identifiers for immune sequencing clone quantification. Background on the study: Four portions were sequenced after RNA from approximately 20,000 or 98,000 naive CD8 cells was split five ways in replicates. Study conclusions and caveats: With a barcode shared among identical TCR molecules, highly expanded clone sizes could be underestimated. The study found clones above 20 RNA copies held over 98% of effector molecules and under 1% in naive cells.

Source material: naive CD8+ T cells from blood, with Jurkat cell RNA spiked in. The sample's subset: FACS-sorted CD8+CD4-CCR7+CD45RA+ naive T cells. The TCR was taken from a human donor in good health. Some libraries in this study had Jurkat cell RNA spiked in.

CDR3 protein: CASSYVASSYGYTF. Written as DNA, the CDR3 is TGTGCCAGCAGTTACGTGGCCTCTTCATATGGCTACACCTTC. The chain joins TRBV6-2 or TRBV6-3 to TRBJ1-2; D is undetermined. Germline V lookup: CDR1 MNHEY, CDR2 SVGEGT. The V and J ends lost 2 bases and 5 bases respectively, with 12 bases between them. This CDR3 has 14 amino acids.